A single sample gave rise to the 2 T cell receptor beta chains below, sequenced in a study of Graves' ophthalmopathy and Graves' hyperthyroidism. From RNA, the CDR3 regions of TCR beta chains were amplified and sequenced. First-round RT-PCR relied on HTBI primers, and a second-round multiplex PCR came next. TCRdb reprocessed the multiplex PCR reads via MiXCR and lists one record per CDR3 protein. The data show roughly 300,000 distinct CDR3 sequences, with about a sixth seen just once and roughly an eighth held by the top ten. The sequenced sample was peripheral blood. The receptors shown here come from an adult man with Graves' ophthalmopathy.

This clonotype was seen at least ten times. This chain connects TRBV4-1 to TRBJ1-5, with a tentative D call TRBD1 (6 bases). Trimming took off 4 bases at V and 5 bases at J, with 12 bases between the two ends. The CDR3 length is 14 residues. Germline values: CDR1 MGHRA, CDR2 YSYEKL. CDR3 region: CASSPEAGDQPQHF. The CDR3 DNA reads as TGCGCCAGCAGCCCCGAGGCAGGGGATCAGCCCCAGCATTTT.

This clonotype appeared many times. DNA for the CDR3: TGCAGTGCTAGAGGGACGGGACAGGGGGTGATGGGGCGGACTGAAGCTTTCTTT. Translated: CSARGTGQGVMGRTEAFF. V usage is TRBV20-1 and J usage is TRBJ1-1; 11 bases align to TRBD1. Germline V gives CDR1 DFQATT, CDR2 SNEGSKA (reference sequence). V shed 1 base, J shed 5 bases, and the junction held 15 bases outside the gene matches. The CDR3 has 18 amino acids.